The clone carrying this TCR beta chain was detected a few times. Trimming shortened V by 6 bases and J by 0 bases, and 8 bases separated the two germline ends. Germline V CDR1 and CDR2: MNHEY, SVGAGI. This CDR3 is built from 13 residues. Responders (roughly 200,000, CFSE-labeled) were co-plated with roughly 200,000 irradiated, violet-dye-labeled stimulators. This entry is derived from a study of graft-versus-host responses after intestinal transplantation. The assay was immunoSEQ multiplex PCR, and TCRdb's table has in-frame clones only and misses some. Here the sample spans 12,000 to 15,000 clones, roughly two fifths being singletons.

This chain joins TRBV6-5 and TRBJ1-1; D unresolved. Sequencing was performed on alloreactive CD8+ T cells from a mixed lymphocyte reaction culture, taken before intestinal transplant. Subset noted: CFSE-low proliferating T cells sorted from roughly six-day pre-transplant mixed lymphocyte reaction (GvH or HvG direction). This clonotype was sampled from a human patient who received an intestinal transplant. This CDR3 reads CASSDTVNTEAFF. The CDR3 nucleotides read TGTGCCAGCAGCGATACGGTGAACACTGAAGCTTTCTTT.